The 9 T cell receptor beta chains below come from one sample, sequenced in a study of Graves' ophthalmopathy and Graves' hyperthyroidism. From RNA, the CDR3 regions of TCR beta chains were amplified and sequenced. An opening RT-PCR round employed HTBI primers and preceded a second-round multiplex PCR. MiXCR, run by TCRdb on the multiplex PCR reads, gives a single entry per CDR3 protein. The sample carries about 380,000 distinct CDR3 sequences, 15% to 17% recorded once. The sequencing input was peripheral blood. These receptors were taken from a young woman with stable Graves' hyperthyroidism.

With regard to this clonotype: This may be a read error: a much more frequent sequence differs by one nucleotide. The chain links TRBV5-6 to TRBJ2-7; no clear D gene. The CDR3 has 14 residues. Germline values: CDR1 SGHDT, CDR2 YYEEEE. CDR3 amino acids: CAISLSPTTYEQYF. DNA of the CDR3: TGTGCCATCAGCTTGAGTCCCACTACCTACGAGCAGTACTTC.

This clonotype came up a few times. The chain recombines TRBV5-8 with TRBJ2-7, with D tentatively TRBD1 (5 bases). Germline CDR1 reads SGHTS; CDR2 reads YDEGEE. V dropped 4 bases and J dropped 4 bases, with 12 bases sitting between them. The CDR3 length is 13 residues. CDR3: CASSRPGRYEQYF. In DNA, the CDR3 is TGTGCCAGCAGCCGGCCAGGGCGGTACGAGCAGTACTTC.

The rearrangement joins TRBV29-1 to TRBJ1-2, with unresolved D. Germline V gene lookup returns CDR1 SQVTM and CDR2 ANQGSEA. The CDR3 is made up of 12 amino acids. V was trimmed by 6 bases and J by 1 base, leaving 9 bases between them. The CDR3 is CSVSGLNYGYTF. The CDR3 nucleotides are TGCAGCGTATCAGGACTTAACTATGGCTACACCTTC.

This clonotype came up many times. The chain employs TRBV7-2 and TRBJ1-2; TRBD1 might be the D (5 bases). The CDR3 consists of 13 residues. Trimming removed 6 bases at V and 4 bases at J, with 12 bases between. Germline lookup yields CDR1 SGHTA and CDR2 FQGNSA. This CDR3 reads CASSLRGTYGYTF. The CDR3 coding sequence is TGTGCCAGCAGTCTACGGGGGACCTATGGCTACACCTTC.

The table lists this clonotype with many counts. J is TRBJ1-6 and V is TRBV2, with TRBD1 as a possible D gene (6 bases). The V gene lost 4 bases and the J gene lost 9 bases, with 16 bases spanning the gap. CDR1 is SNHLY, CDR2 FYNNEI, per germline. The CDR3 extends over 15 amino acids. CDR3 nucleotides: TGTGCCAGCAGTGTTCTGGAACAGGGAGGTTCACCCCTCCACTTT. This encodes CASSVLEQGGSPLHF.

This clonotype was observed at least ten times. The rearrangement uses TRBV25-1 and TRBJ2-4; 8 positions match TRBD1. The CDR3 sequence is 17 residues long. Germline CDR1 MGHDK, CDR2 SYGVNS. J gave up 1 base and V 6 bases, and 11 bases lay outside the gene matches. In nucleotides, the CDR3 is TGTGCCAGCAGCGACTCCGGGACAGGATTTGCCAAAAACATTCAGTACTTC. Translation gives CASSDSGTGFAKNIQYF.

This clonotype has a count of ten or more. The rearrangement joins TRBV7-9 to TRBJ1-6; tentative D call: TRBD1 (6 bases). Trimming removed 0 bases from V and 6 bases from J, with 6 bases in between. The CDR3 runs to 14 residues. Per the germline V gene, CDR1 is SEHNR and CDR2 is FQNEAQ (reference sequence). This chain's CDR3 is CASSLAQGNSPLHF. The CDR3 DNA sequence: TGTGCCAGCAGCTTAGCACAGGGTAATTCACCCCTCCACTTT.

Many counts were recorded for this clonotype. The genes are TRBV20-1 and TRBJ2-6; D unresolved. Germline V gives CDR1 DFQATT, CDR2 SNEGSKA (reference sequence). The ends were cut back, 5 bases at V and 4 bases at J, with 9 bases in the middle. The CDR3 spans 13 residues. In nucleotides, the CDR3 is TGCAGTGCTCAAAGGGCCGGGGCCAACGTCCTGACTTTC. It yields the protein CSAQRAGANVLTF.

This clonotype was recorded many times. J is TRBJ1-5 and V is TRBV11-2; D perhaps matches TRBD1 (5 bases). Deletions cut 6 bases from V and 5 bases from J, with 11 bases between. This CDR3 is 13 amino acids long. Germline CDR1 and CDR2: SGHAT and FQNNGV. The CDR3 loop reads CASRSRGDQPQHF. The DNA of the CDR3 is TGTGCCAGCAGAAGCCGGGGGGATCAGCCCCAGCATTTT.